A selection of T cell receptor beta chains follows, all from one sample in a study of cytomegalovirus exposure and HLA in healthy donors. Using immunoSEQ multiplex PCR, the repertoire was profiled, and TCRdb retains in-frame clones only, with some absent. In the table there are about 140,000 clones, 80% to 90% of which are singletons. Sequenced input: PBMCs. The receptor set was obtained from a woman younger than 45 in good health and CMV-seronegative. CDR3s include the opening cysteine and the closing phenylalanine or tryptophan. A D gene is named only where the DNA matches it firmly. Clone size is not always given. Where it is, it says once, few, many or a class for expanded clones.

>-|TRBV4-2|TRBJ2-3|-
CASSQDPISTDTQYF
TGTGCCAGCAGCCAAGATCCTATTAGCACAGATACGCAGTATTTT
>TRBD1|TRBV6-6|TRBJ1-2|-
CASRTGTALYGYTF
TGTGCCAGCAGGACCGGGACAGCGCTCTATGGCTACACCTTC
>-|TRBV29-1|TRBJ1-2|few
CSGAANYGYTF
TGCAGCGGGGCAGCTAACTATGGCTACACCTTC
>-|TRBV7-9|TRBJ2-1|-
CASSLDGGAANEQFF
TGTGCCAGCAGCTTAGATGGGGGCGCCGCGAATGAGCAGTTCTTC
>TRBD2|TRBV5-4|TRBJ2-3|-
CASSLTQLAGGDTQYF
TGTGCCAGCAGCTTGACCCAACTAGCGGGGGGTGATACGCAGTATTTT
>-|TRBV6-1|TRBJ2-3|few
CASSERGLRTDTQYF
TGTGCCAGCAGTGAAAGGGGATTACGAACAGATACGCAGTATTTT
>TRBD1|TRBV5-4|TRBJ1-6|-
CASSPGQDYNSPLHF
TGTGCCAGCAGCCCTGGACAGGACTATAATTCACCCCTCCACTTT
>TRBD1|TRBV27|TRBJ2-3|-
CASTPLYEGAGGKDTQYF
TGTGCCAGCACGCCCCTATACGAAGGGGCAGGGGGAAAAGATACGCAGTATTTT
>TRBD1|TRBV12-5|TRBJ2-1|-
CASGLAETGGRGNEQFF
TGTGCTAGTGGTTTGGCCGAAACAGGGGGCAGGGGGAATGAGCAGTTCTTC
>TRBD1|TRBV7-8|TRBJ1-6|-
CASSPWTGANNSPLHF
TGTGCCAGCAGCCCGTGGACAGGGGCTAATAATTCACCCCTCCACTTT
>-|TRBV28|TRBJ1-2|-
CASSFPGNNYGYTF
TGTGCCAGCAGTTTCCCGGGGAATAACTATGGCTACACCTTC
>-|TRBV5-8|TRBJ1-6|-
CASRASYNSPLHF
TGTGCCAGCAGGGCTTCCTATAATTCACCCCTCCACTTT
>-|TRBV29-1|TRBJ1-4|-
CSVIPPEKLFF
TGCAGCGTTATCCCCCCGGAAAAACTGTTTTTT
>-|TRBV29-1|TRBJ1-1|-
CSVEWRGEVNTEAFF
TGCAGCGTTGAATGGCGGGGAGAGGTGAACACTGAAGCTTTCTTT
>TRBD1|TRBV6-6|TRBJ1-3|-
CASSYSRGLSGNTIYF
TGTGCCAGCAGTTACTCGAGGGGGCTCTCTGGAAACACCATATATTTT